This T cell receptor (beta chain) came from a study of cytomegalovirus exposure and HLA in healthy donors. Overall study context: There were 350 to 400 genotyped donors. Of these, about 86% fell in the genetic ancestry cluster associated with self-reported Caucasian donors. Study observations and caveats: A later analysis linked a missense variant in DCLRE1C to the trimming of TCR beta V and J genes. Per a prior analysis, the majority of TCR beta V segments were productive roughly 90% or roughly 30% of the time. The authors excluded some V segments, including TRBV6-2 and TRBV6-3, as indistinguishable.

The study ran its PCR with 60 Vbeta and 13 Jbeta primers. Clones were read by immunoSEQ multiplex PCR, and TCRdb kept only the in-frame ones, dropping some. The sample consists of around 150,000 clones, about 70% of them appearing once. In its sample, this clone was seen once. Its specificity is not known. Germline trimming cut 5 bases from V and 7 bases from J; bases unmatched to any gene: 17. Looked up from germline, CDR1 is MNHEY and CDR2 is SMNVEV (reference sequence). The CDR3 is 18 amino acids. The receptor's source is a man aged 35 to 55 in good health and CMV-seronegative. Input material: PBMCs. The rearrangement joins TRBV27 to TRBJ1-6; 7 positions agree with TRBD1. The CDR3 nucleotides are TGTGCCAGCAGTCCTTTCCTTCCAACCGGGACAGTAAATTCACCCCTCCACTTT. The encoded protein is CASSPFLPTGTVNSPLHF.